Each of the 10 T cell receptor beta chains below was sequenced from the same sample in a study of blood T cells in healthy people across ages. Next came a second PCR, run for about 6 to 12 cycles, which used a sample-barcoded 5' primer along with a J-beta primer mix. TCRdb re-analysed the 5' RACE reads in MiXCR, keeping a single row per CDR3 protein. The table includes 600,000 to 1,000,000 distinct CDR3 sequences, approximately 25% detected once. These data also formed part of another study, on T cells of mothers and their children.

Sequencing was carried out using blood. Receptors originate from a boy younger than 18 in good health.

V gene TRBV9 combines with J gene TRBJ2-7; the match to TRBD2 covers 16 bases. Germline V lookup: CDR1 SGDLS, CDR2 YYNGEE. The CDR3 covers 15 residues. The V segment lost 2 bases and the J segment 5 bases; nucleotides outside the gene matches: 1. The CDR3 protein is CASSVGLAGGHEQYF. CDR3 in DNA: TGTGCCAGCAGCGTGGGACTAGCGGGGGGGCACGAGCAGTACTTC.

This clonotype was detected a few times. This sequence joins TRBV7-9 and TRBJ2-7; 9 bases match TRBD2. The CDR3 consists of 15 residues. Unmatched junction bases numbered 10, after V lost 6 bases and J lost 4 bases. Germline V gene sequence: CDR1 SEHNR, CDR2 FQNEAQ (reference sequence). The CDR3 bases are TGTGCCAGCAGTCCCCTTAGCGGGGGTCTATACGAGCAGTACTTC. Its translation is CASSPLSGGLYEQYF. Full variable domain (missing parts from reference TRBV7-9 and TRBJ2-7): DTGVSQNPRHKITKRGQNVTFRCDPISEHNRLYWYRQTLGQGPEFLTYFQNEAQLEKSRLLSDRFSAERPKGSFSTLEIQRTEQGDSAMYLCASSPLSGGLYEQYFGPGTRLTVT.

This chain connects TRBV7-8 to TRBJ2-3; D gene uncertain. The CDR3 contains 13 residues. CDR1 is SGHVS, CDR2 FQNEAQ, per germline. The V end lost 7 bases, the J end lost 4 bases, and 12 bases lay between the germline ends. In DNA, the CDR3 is TGTGCCAGCACGAGAGGCCGTGCAGATACGCAGTATTTT. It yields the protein CASTRGRADTQYF.

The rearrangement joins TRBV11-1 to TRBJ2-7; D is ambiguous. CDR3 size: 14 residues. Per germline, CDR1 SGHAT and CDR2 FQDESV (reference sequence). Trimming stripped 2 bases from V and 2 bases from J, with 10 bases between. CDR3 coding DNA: TGTGCCAGCAGCTTAAGCCCTAGAACCTACGAGCAGTACTTC. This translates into CASSLSPRTYEQYF. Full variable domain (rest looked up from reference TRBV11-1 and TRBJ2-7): EAEVAQSPRYKITEKSQAVAFWCDPISGHATLYWYRQILGQGPELLVQFQDESVVDDSQLPKDRFSAERLKGVDSTLKIQPAELGDSAMYLCASSLSPRTYEQYFGPGTRLTVT.

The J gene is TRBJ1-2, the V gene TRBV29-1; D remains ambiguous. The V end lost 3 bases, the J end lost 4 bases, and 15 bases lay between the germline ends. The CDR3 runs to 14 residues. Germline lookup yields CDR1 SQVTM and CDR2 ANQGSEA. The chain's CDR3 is CSVETAGSSYGYTF. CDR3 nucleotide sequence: TGCAGCGTTGAGACGGCGGGCTCCAGCTATGGCTACACCTTC.

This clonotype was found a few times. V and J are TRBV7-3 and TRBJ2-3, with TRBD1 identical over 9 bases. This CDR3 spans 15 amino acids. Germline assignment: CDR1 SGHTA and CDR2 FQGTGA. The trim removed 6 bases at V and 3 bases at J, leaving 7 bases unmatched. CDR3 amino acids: CASSRTGAGTDTQYF. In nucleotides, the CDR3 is TGTGCCAGCAGTCGGACAGGGGCAGGGACAGATACGCAGTATTTT.

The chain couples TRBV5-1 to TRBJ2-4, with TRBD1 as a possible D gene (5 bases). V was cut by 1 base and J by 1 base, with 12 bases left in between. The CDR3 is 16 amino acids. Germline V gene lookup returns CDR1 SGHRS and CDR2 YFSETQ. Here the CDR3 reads CASSLSAGLAKNIQYF. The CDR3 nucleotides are TGCGCCAGCAGCTTGTCGGCAGGGTTGGCCAAAAACATTCAGTACTTC.

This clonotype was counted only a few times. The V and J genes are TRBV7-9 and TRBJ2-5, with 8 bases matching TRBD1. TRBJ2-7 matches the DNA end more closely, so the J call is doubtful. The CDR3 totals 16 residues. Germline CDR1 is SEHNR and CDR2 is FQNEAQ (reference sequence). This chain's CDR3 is CASSDTVGTGSYEQYF. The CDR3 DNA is TGTGCCAGCAGCGACACGGTCGGGACAGGTTCCTACGAGCAGTACTTC.

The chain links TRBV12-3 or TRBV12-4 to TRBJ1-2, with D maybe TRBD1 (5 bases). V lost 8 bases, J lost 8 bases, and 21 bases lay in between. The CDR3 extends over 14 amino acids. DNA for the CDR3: TGTGCCAGCGGCCGCAACAGCCCCCAGGGCGGCTACACCTTC. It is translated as CASGRNSPQGGYTF.

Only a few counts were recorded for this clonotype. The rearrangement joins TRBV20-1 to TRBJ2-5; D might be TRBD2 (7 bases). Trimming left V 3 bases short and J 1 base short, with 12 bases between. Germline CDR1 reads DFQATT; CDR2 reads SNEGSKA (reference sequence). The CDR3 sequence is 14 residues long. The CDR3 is CSARVGGGQETQYF. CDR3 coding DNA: TGCAGTGCTAGGGTAGGGGGGGGCCAAGAGACCCAGTACTTC.